Sequencing of this TCR beta chain was carried out in a study of blood T cell repertoires in COVID-19. Looking at the study overall: PBMCs, B-cell-depleted T cells, or T cells were the source of the cDNA or gDNA that made up the material.

Seattle's enrolled individuals joined amid active infection and were then monitored longitudinally. There are 14 residues in the CDR3. Germline V gene data show CDR1 as SGHTA and CDR2 as FQGTGA. Trimming pared 5 bases from V and 0 bases from J, leaving 8 bases between. The authors' processing: By means of reference gene primer amplification, nucleated cell counts were estimated. Only in-frame clones appear in the TCRdb table, and some are missing; sequencing was by immunoSEQ multiplex PCR. D and trimming were read from the DNA, whereas the V and J calls and clone size are those reported in that table. Among roughly 250,000 clones, around 90% were seen once, and the ten largest hold roughly 0.79%.

This clonotype was sampled from a man aged 30-40 years with COVID-19, enrolled during active disease. The chain couples TRBV7-3 to TRBJ2-1; maybe TRBD2 (6 bases). The sample taken for sequencing was peripheral blood. The CDR3 DNA reads TGTGCCAGCAGCCCGACTAGCTCCTACAATGAGCAGTTCTTC. Its protein is CASSPTSSYNEQFF.